This entry is about one T cell receptor (beta chain). TCRdb reprocessed the RT-PCR reads via MiXCR and lists one record per CDR3 protein. The data contain about 680,000 distinct CDR3 sequences, approximately 14% of them seen just once; the ten biggest clones take up roughly 4%. CDR3 size: 15 residues. V lost 5 bases, J lost 5 bases, and 11 bases stayed unmatched. Germline CDR1 MNHEY, CDR2 SMNVEV (reference sequence). The sequenced sample consisted of memory CD4+ T cells from blood. The sequence derives from a female donor in good health, serving as a healthy control. The chain employs TRBV27 and TRBJ2-5, with TRBD1 matching 7 bases. In DNA form, the CDR3 reads TGTGCCAGCAGTCCCTTCAAGACAGGGTACGAGACCCAGTACTTC. This translates into CASSPFKTGYETQYF.